The clone carrying this T cell receptor (beta chain) was picked up many times. TCRdb ran MiXCR on the RT-PCR reads and lists one entry per CDR3 protein. Of roughly 960,000 distinct CDR3 sequences listed, about a sixth were seen once; the top ten hold under 6.5%. V lost 0 bases and J lost 6, with 13 bases in between. This CDR3 contains 14 residues. The germline CDR1 and CDR2 sequences are SGHDT and YYEEEE. These data belong to a study of patients and donors after allogeneic stem cell transplantation. This sequence joins TRBV5-6 and TRBJ2-7, with D possibly called TRBD1 or TRBD2 (6 bases each). Sequencing was carried out using blood, either unsorted or a sorted T cell fraction (not recorded which). This sequence was found in a human donor who was either an allogeneic HSCT recipient or a stem cell or donor lymphocyte infusion donor (not recorded which). It is not recorded whose cells these are; they may come from a transplant donor. In nucleotides, the CDR3 is TGTGCCAGCAGCTTGGGTAGGGGGAGGATCGAGCAGTACTTC. This codes for CASSLGRGRIEQYF.